The 13 T cell receptor beta chains below all came from one sample that was sequenced in a study of T cells in Graves' hyperthyroidism and ophthalmopathy. TCR beta CDR3 region amplification was performed from RNA transcripts. HTBI primers were the set used in a first-round RT-PCR of the TCR CDR3. Each CDR3 protein gets one entry after TCRdb re-called the multiplex PCR reads with MiXCR. The sample has 130,000 or so distinct CDR3 sequences, approximately 20% seen once; the top ten hold about 70%. The sample was blood. The receptors derive from a woman in her fifties or sixties with Graves' hyperthyroidism that later progressed to Graves' ophthalmopathy.

At least ten counts were recorded for this clonotype. V is TRBV28 and J is TRBJ1-1; D not certain. Trimming took 7 bases from V and 3 from J, leaving 9 bases between them. The CDR3 spans 12 residues. Looked up from germline, CDR1 is MDHEN and CDR2 is SYDVKM. CDR3 sequence: CASKLRYTEAFF. The CDR3 coding sequence is TGTGCCAGCAAACTGAGGTACACTGAAGCTTTCTTT.

The table lists this clonotype with a count of one. The chain carries TRBV28 and TRBJ1-5; TRBD1 matches at 7 bases. The junction had 17 bases not matched to a gene; V was cut back by 5 bases and J by 10 bases. This CDR3 contains 16 residues. CDR1 MDHEN and CDR2 SYDVKM come from the germline V gene. The DNA for the CDR3 is TGTGCCAGCAGTGGGGACAGTACGGGGGGGGTGGAACCCCAGCATTTT. Translation gives CASSGDSTGGVEPQHF.

J is TRBJ2-3 and V is TRBV5-8; 10 bases fit TRBD2. The CDR3 covers 16 residues. CDR1 and CDR2 from the germline V gene are SGHTS and YDEGEE. The J segment lost 5 bases and the V segment lost 1 base, leaving 7 bases of the junction unmatched. CDR3 coding DNA: TGTGCCAGCAGCTTGTATGGGACTAGCGTCAAAGATACGCAGTATTTT. Translating gives CASSLYGTSVKDTQYF.

The sample holds many counts of this clonotype. The chain joins TRBV7-8 to TRBJ1-1; possible D gene TRBD1, 5 bases. This CDR3 is 17 amino acids long. V was pared by 5 bases and J by 0 bases, with 19 bases between. The germline V gene has CDR1 SGHVS and CDR2 FQNEAQ. The CDR3 nucleotides read TGTGCCAGCAGCCAAAGGGGAGGGAATGGGATGAACACTGAAGCTTTCTTT. Encoded protein: CASSQRGGNGMNTEAFF.

This clonotype was seen ten or more times. V is TRBV7-3 and J is TRBJ1-2; no clear D. The CDR3 totals 13 residues. V was pared by 5 bases and J by 5 bases, with 12 bases between. Germline-derived CDR1 and CDR2 are SGHTA and FQGTGA. For the CDR3, the DNA is TGTGCCAGCAGCCTGCACAGCGATTATGGCTACACCTTC. This gives the protein CASSLHSDYGYTF.

This clonotype appeared many times. The V and J genes are TRBV6-2 or TRBV6-3 and TRBJ2-7, with D tentatively TRBD1 or TRBD2 (5 bases each). This CDR3 is 15 amino acids long. Per the germline V gene, CDR1 is MNHEY and CDR2 is SVGEGT. With 2 bases removed from V and 3 bases from J, the gap between germline ends came to 14 bases. CDR3 in DNA: TGTGCCAGCAGTTACCTTGGACTGGGGGTCTACGAGCAGTACTTC. Translation gives CASSYLGLGVYEQYF.

This clonotype was seen many times. CDR3 amino acids: CASGAITVNTEAFF. Written as DNA, the CDR3 is TGTGCCAGCGGGGCCATTACAGTGAACACTGAAGCTTTCTTT. This chain links TRBV2 with TRBJ1-1; D might be TRBD1 (5 bases). Germline loops: CDR1 SNHLY, CDR2 FYNNEI. The V and J ends lost 8 bases and 0 bases respectively, with 13 bases between them. The CDR3 covers 14 residues.

This clonotype was detected ten times or more. The chain recombines TRBV11-2 with TRBJ2-5; TRBD2 matches 9 bases. CDR1 is SGHAT and CDR2 is FQNNGV in the germline V gene. The CDR3 extends over 18 amino acids. J gave up 5 bases and V 1 base, and 14 bases lay outside the gene matches. The CDR3 DNA reads as TGTGCCAGCAGCTTAGTAGGTGGCGGGAGGGCCTTTCGGGAGACCCAGTACTTC. Protein product: CASSLVGGGRAFRETQYF.

There are a few counts of this clonotype. The chain employs TRBV7-2 and TRBJ1-6, with D tentatively TRBD1 (6 bases). Germline V gene data show CDR1 as SGHTA and CDR2 as FQGNSA. The CDR3 is 15 amino acids. Trimming took off 1 base at V and 5 bases at J, with 9 bases between the two ends. CDR3 nucleotides: TGTGCCAGCAGCTTAGGCAGGGACAATAATTCACCCCTCCACTTT. Protein sequence: CASSLGRDNNSPLHF.

V and J are TRBV6-1 and TRBJ1-1; unclear D gene. With 0 bases removed from V and 5 bases from J, the gap between germline ends came to 7 bases. The CDR3 is 13 amino acids. The germline V gene has CDR1 MNHNS and CDR2 SASEGT. CDR3 in DNA: TGTGCCAGCAGTGAAGCAGTACGAACTGAAGCTTTCTTT. Translated: CASSEAVRTEAFF.

There are many counts of this clonotype. The chain has TRBV20-1 and TRBJ2-7; tentative D call: TRBD1 (6 bases). Per germline, CDR1 DFQATT and CDR2 SNEGSKA (reference sequence). The CDR3 has 12 amino acids. The V end was cut by 4 bases, the J end by 3 bases, with 10 bases between. CDR3 protein: CSAKDSIYEQYF. In DNA, the CDR3 is TGCAGTGCTAAGGACAGTATCTACGAGCAGTACTTC.

This clonotype was seen many times. The genes are TRBV28 and TRBJ2-7, with D perhaps TRBD2 (5 bases). V was trimmed by 3 bases and J by 6 bases, leaving 12 bases between them. Per germline, CDR1 MDHEN and CDR2 SYDVKM. The CDR3 extends over 13 amino acids. In DNA, the CDR3 is TGTGCCAGCAGTTTTGCGGGCCTTCCCGAGCAGTACTTC. Translation: CASSFAGLPEQYF.

This clonotype was counted only a few times. The V call is TRBV19, the J call TRBJ1-5, with D perhaps matching TRBD1 (5 bases). CDR1 and CDR2 from the germline V gene are LNHDA and SQIVND (reference sequence). This CDR3 has 15 amino acids. Between the trimmed V and J ends, which lost 5 bases and 1 base, there was a span of 12 bases. CDR3 loop: CASSPGWGSNQPQHF. CDR3 in DNA: TGTGCCAGTAGTCCGGGGTGGGGGAGCAATCAGCCCCAGCATTTT.